Listed below are T cell receptor beta chains from one sample, sequenced in a study of Graves' ophthalmopathy and Graves' hyperthyroidism. TCRdb reanalysed the multiplex PCR reads using MiXCR and keeps one entry per CDR3 protein. This table has approximately 700,000 distinct CDR3 sequences, roughly two fifths appearing once. Sequencing was performed on peripheral blood. All receptors derive from an adult man with Graves' ophthalmopathy. The CDR3 runs from the conserved cysteine through the conserved F or W. Each record gives: V gene, D gene, clone size, J gene, CDR3 DNA, CDR3 protein. D genes are given only for firm matches. Size is stated for part of the rows, as once, few or many counts, or as a class when the clone is expanded.

TRBV9	.	many	TRBJ1-6	TGTGCCAGCAGCGTAGCGAGGTCGGATAATTCACCCCTCCACTTT	CASSVARSDNSPLHF
TRBV20-1	.	.	TRBJ2-5	TGCAGTGCTAGAGATCAGGACGGCCCCCCACAAGAGACCCAGTACTTC	CSARDQDGPPQETQYF
TRBV11-2	.	.	TRBJ1-2	TGTGCCAGCAGCCAGTTTATGGGGAACTATGGCTACACCTTC	CASSQFMGNYGYTF
TRBV20-1	TRBD2	few	TRBJ2-7	TGCAGTGCTAGTCTTGCGGGGGGAGGCAACGAGCAGTACTTC	CSASLAGGGNEQYF
TRBV7-2	.	.	TRBJ1-4	TGTGCCAGCAGAGGGTCCGGGACAAGAGTATTATCAAGTGAAAAACTGTTTTTT	CASRGSGTRVLSSEKLFF
TRBV10-3	TRBD1	.	TRBJ2-6	TGTGCCATCGGGGACAGTAGGACCTCTGGGGCCAACGTCCTGACTTTC	CAIGDSRTSGANVLTF
TRBV25-1	.	.	TRBJ1-6	TGTGCCAGCGCGGACTCTAATTCACCCCTCCACTTT	CASADSNSPLHF
TRBV24-1	TRBD1	few	TRBJ1-5	TGTGCCAGCAGCCCACAGGGGTCACAAGGACAGCCCCAGCATTTT	CASSPQGSQGQPQHF
TRBV11-3	.	.	TRBJ1-4	TGTGCCAGCAGCTTAAGTGCGGGGGCCCCAGATGAAAAACTGTTTTTT	CASSLSAGAPDEKLFF
TRBV29-1	TRBD1	.	TRBJ2-5	TGCAGCGTTGAAAGGGGGCTCGAGACCCAGTACTTC	CSVERGLETQYF
TRBV30	TRBD1	.	TRBJ1-5	TGTGCCTGGAGTGGCCGCATTACAGGGGGCGGGCAGCCCCAGCATTTT	CAWSGRITGGGQPQHF
TRBV20-1	.	few	TRBJ1-5	TGCAGTGCTAGAGGGACCCTCAATCAGCCCCAGCATTTT	CSARGTLNQPQHF
TRBV2	TRBD1	many	TRBJ2-5	TGTGCCACCGACTCCGGGACAGGCCAAGAGACCCAGTACTTC	CATDSGTGQETQYF
TRBV29-1	.	many	TRBJ1-2	TGCAGCGTTCCTACGCCGACAAACTATGGCTACACCTTC	CSVPTPTNYGYTF
TRBV10-3	TRBD1	.	TRBJ1-3	TGTGCCAGCAGGCTACAGGGGGCCTCCTCTGGAAACACCATATATTTT	CASRLQGASSGNTIYF
TRBV7-9	.	many	TRBJ2-6	TGTGCCAGCGGTTCTGGGGCCAACGTCCTGACTTTC	CASGSGANVLTF
TRBV7-9	TRBD1	.	TRBJ1-2	TGTGCCAGCAGCTTAATGGCAGGGGGCTATGGCTACACCTTC	CASSLMAGGYGYTF
TRBV24-1	.	many	TRBJ1-1	TGTGCCACCAGTGATATCGACCTCCAGAACACTGAAGCTTTCTTT	CATSDIDLQNTEAFF
TRBV7-9	TRBD1	.	TRBJ2-2	TGTGCCAGCAGCTTAATCAGGGGGCCGAACACCGGGGAGCTGTTTTTT	CASSLIRGPNTGELFF
TRBV7-3	TRBD1	.	TRBJ1-2	TGTGCCAGCAGCTTATCGGGTGGGACAGGGGTCAACTATGGCTACACCTTC	CASSLSGGTGVNYGYTF
TRBV25-1	.	.	TRBJ1-2	TGTGCCAGCAGCGTTGACGAGGCCCCTATCGGCTACACCTTC	CASSVDEAPIGYTF
TRBV5-4	.	.	TRBJ2-7	TGTGCCAGCAGCTTCTCTCTGGGGGTAAGCTCCTACGAGCAGTACTTC	CASSFSLGVSSYEQYF
TRBV9	.	.	TRBJ1-6	TGTGCCAGCAGCCCAGTGGGCCGAGTATTTTCACCCCTCCACTTT	CASSPVGRVFSPLHF
TRBV29-1	TRBD1	.	TRBJ1-1	TGCAGCTTGGACAGGGGAACTGAAGCTTACTTT	CSLDRGTEAYF
TRBV20-1	.	.	TRBJ2-6	TGCAGTGCTAGCCTCTTTAGTGGGGCCAACGTCCTGACTTTC	CSASLFSGANVLTF
TRBV10-3	.	.	TRBJ1-1	TGTGCCATCAGTGCCTCGGGGGCGAGGACTAATGAAGCTTTCTTT	CAISASGARTNEAFF
TRBV11-2	.	.	TRBJ1-2	TGTGCCAGCAGTTTAACGGCAGCCTACTCCTATGGCTACACCTTC	CASSLTAAYSYGYTF
TRBV6-1	.	.	TRBJ1-6	TGTGCCAGCAGTGTAGGGACCGGCGGTAATTCACCCCCCCACTTT	CASSVGTGGNSPPHF
TRBV7-2	.	.	TRBJ2-5	TGTGCCAGCAGTAACAGGGAAGAGACCCAGTACTTC	CASSNREETQYF
TRBV7-9	.	.	TRBJ2-5	TGTGCCAGCAGTGCGAGGACAGAGCTGGGCGGTGAGACCCAGTACTTC	CASSARTELGGETQYF
TRBV7-8	.	.	TRBJ2-2	TGTGCCAGCAGCCCCCCAGACGTCACGAACACCGGGGAGCTGTTTTTT	CASSPPDVTNTGELFF
TRBV5-5	.	.	TRBJ1-4	TGTGCCAGCAGGCGGACAGCGGGGAGTACAACTAATGAAAAACTGTTTTTT	CASRRTAGSTTNEKLFF
TRBV25-1	.	.	TRBJ2-5	TGTGCCAGCAGTGATTTGGAGGGTGGCGGACGAGAGACCCAGTACTTC	CASSDLEGGGRETQYF
TRBV4-2	.	once	TRBJ1-5	TGTGCCAGCAGCCAAGATAGAAACCGCAATCAGCCCCAGCATTTT	CASSQDRNRNQPQHF
TRBV7-2	.	few	TRBJ2-1	TGTGCCAGCGAGAGGACTACCGGGACGCAGTTCTTC	CASERTTGTQFF
TRBV4-3	.	.	TRBJ2-2	TGCGCCAGCAGCCAGGGCTCCGGGGGGCTTAGCACCGGGGAGCTGTTTTTT	CASSQGSGGLSTGELFF
TRBV10-3	.	.	TRBJ1-5	TGTGCCATCAGGCAGGGCGCCGGGGAGCTGTTT	CAIRQGAGELF
TRBV9	TRBD1	.	TRBJ1-6	TGTGCCAGCTCACCACAGCCAGGGACAGAGCTCCGCTTT	CASSPQPGTELRF
TRBV12-3/TRBV12-4	.	few	TRBJ2-7	TGTGCCAGCAGTCCACTTTCGTCCCCTTTCTACGAGCAGTACTTC	CASSPLSSPFYEQYF
TRBV7-9	TRBD1	.	TRBJ2-7	TGTGCCAGCAGCCCGCGGACAGGGGAGACCGAGCAGTACTTC	CASSPRTGETEQYF
TRBV3-1	.	few	TRBJ1-6	TGTGCCAGCAGCCAAGATCGACAGTTTAGATCACCCCTCCACTTT	CASSQDRQFRSPLHF
TRBV25-1	.	few	TRBJ2-5	TGTGCCAGCAGTGAATATACTATAGAGACCCAGTACTTC	CASSEYTIETQYF
TRBV5-5	TRBD2	few	TRBJ2-5	TGTGCCAGCAGCATCACACCGGGACTACAAGAGACCCAGTACTTC	CASSITPGLQETQYF
TRBV6-2/TRBV6-3	.	.	TRBJ1-4	TGTGCCAGCGGACGGAGTAATGAAAAACTGTTTTTT	CASGRSNEKLFF
TRBV19	.	.	TRBJ1-1	TGTGCCAGTAGTACCCTACAGGTGAACACTGAAGCTTTCTTT	CASSTLQVNTEAFF
TRBV7-9	TRBD1	.	TRBJ2-6	TGTGCCAGCAGCCCAAACAGGGGGGTGAACGTCCTGACTTTC	CASSPNRGVNVLTF
TRBV10-3	TRBD1	many	TRBJ2-7	TGTGCCATCAGTCCGGGACAGACCGTTGGTACCTACGAGCAGTACTTC	CAISPGQTVGTYEQYF
TRBV7-9	.	few	TRBJ1-3	TGTGCCAGCAGGTTACAGAAGGTCGGAAACACCATATATTTT	CASRLQKVGNTIYF
TRBV5-1	TRBD2	once	TRBJ2-2	TGCGCCAGCAGCTTCCTGGGACTAGCGGAGAACACCGGGGAGCTGTTTTTT	CASSFLGLAENTGELFF
TRBV25-1	TRBD1	.	TRBJ1-1	TGTGCCAGCAGTGTCCCGGGACAGATGAACACTGAAGCTTTCTTT	CASSVPGQMNTEAFF
TRBV9	.	.	TRBJ2-2	TGTGCCAGCAGCCGAGGATGGACCGGGGAGCTGTTTTTT	CASSRGWTGELFF
TRBV7-9	.	few	TRBJ1-6	TGTGCCAGCAGCTCCGCCGGGACACCATATAATTCACCCCTCCACTTT	CASSSAGTPYNSPLHF
TRBV2	.	few	TRBJ1-2	TGTGCCAGCAGTGAAATTCGGGGTCGGGGGGTCGATGGCTACACCTTC	CASSEIRGRGVDGYTF
TRBV7-9	TRBD1	.	TRBJ2-7	TGCGCCAGCAGCCGCCTGGGACAGGGTCCGTACGAGCAGTACTTC	CASSRLGQGPYEQYF